This record covers a single T cell receptor beta chain. The antigen is unknown. Tumor samples were obtained before definitive surgery or chemotherapy. This entry belongs to a study of high-grade serous ovarian cancer treatment subgroups. Study-level background: On average, roughly 14,000 reads and 6,000 to 7,500 unique TCR beta rearrangements were obtained per sample.

Study observations and caveats: TCR relatedness rose with neoantigen level and trended with mutation load. CDR1 and CDR2 were left unanalyzed; analyses focused on CDR3.

Trimming cost V 1 base and J 4 bases, with 8 bases left between them. CDR1 is MNHNS and CDR2 is SASEGT in the germline V gene. This CDR3 is 14 amino acids long. Sequencing was performed with immunoSEQ multiplex PCR; in TCRdb, only in-frame clones are kept and a portion is missing. The data hold some 27,000 clones, with roughly 80% observed a single time. The source material was tumor tissue. This chain uses TRBV6-1 with TRBJ1-5, with D hard to call. The source of this sequence is a human donor with high-grade serous ovarian cancer. The CDR3 protein is CASSEGRNNQPQHF. The CDR3 DNA is TGTGCCAGCAGTGAAGGCCGCAATAATCAGCCCCAGCATTTT.